The T cell receptor (beta chain) described here comes from a study of CD8 T cells in Susac syndrome. CDR3 length: 14 residues. Trimming cost V 5 bases and J 4 bases, with 14 bases left between them. Germline-derived CDR1 and CDR2 are MNHEY and SVGEGT. TCR beta from blood CD8+ and CD4+ T cells was sequenced. Negative isolation was used for CD8+ and CD4+ T cells, and FACS enrichment was applied to TEMRA cells. An input of roughly 0.5 to 1 ug of RNA was subjected to reverse transcription using random hexamers. Multiplex PCR with immunoSEQ amplified the TCR beta CDR3 across 54 Vbeta and 13 Jbeta. TCRdb reanalysed the immunoSEQ multiplex PCR reads using MiXCR and keeps one entry per CDR3 protein. This table has about 120,000 distinct CDR3 sequences, roughly 94% appearing once.

The gene calls are TRBV6-2 or TRBV6-3 and TRBJ2-5; D is ambiguous. This clonotype was sampled from a human donor in good health. Sequenced sample: CD4+ T cells from PBMCs. CDR3 in amino acids: CASSEDPRRETQYF. CDR3 coding DNA: TGTGCCAGCAGTGAAGACCCTAGAAGAGAGACCCAGTACTTC.